There are many counts of the clone carrying this T cell receptor beta chain. The time point is: persistent/refractory GD, antithyroid drugs over 5 years with positive TRAb. The TCR library used RNA extracted from PBMCs. Germline V gene data show CDR1 as DFQATT and CDR2 as SNEGSKA (reference sequence). This CDR3 spans 12 amino acids. V dropped 0 bases and J dropped 4 bases, with 6 bases sitting between them. The sample originates from a study of regulatory T cells in long-lasting Graves disease. With iRepertoire HTBI primers and Arm-PCR of CDR3 regions, TCR beta libraries were built. TCRdb re-derived calls from the multiplex PCR reads in MiXCR, one entry per CDR3 protein. The table includes under 500,000 distinct CDR3 sequences, about 20% detected once.

The receptor comes from a female donor with Graves disease. Material: peripheral blood mononuclear cells (PBMCs), obtained when the disease was refractory, from a patient treated with antithyroid drugs. The chain combines TRBV20-1 with TRBJ1-2, with unresolved D. The CDR3: CSAREAAYGYTF. The CDR3 region has the DNA TGCAGTGCTAGAGAGGCAGCCTATGGCTACACCTTC.